The T cell receptor (beta chain) described here comes from a study of tumor and adjacent non-tumor tissue in lung cancer. At the level of the study: The cohort had 12 to 13 adenocarcinoma, a couple of squamous cell and 1 small cell patients. Points from the study as a whole: Shorter survival was associated with higher TCR diversity in tumors.

Three rounds of nested PCR, following a modified ARM-PCR protocol, produced the TCRbeta library. TCRdb reanalysed the multiplex PCR reads using MiXCR and keeps one entry per CDR3 protein. This table holds more than 85,000 distinct CDR3 sequences, roughly 80% found once. This sample's RNA came from whole unsorted tissue. The sample holds many counts of this clonotype. Its specificity is unknown. With 9 bases clipped from V and 8 bases from J, the junction kept 8 bases outside the gene matches. Germline V CDR1 and CDR2: ENHRY, SYGVKD. The CDR3 sequence is 13 residues long. The V gene is TRBV10-3, the J gene TRBJ2-1; 9 bases are shared with TRBD1. The receptor's source is a woman aged 55-70 years with non-small cell lung cancer. The sample comprised lung tumor tissue. CDR3 coding DNA: TGTGCCATTTCCGGGACAGGGTTCCATGAGCAGTTCTTC. Translated, it gives CAISGTGFHEQFF.